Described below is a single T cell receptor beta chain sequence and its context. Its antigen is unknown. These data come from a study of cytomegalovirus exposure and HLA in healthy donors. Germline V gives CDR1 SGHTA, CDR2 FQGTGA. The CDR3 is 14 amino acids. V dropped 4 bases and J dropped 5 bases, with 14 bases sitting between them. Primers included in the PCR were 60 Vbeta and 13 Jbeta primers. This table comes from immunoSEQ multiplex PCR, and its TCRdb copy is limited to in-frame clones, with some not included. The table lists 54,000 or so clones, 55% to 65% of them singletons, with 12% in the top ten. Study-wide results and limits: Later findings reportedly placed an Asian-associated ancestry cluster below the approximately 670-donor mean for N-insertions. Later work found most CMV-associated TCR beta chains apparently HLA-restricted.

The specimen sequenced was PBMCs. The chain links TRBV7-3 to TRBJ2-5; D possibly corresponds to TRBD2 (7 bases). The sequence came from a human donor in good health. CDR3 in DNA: TGTGCCAGCAGCTCCGGGGGGCGGCGTGAGACCCAGTACTTC. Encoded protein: CASSSGGRRETQYF.